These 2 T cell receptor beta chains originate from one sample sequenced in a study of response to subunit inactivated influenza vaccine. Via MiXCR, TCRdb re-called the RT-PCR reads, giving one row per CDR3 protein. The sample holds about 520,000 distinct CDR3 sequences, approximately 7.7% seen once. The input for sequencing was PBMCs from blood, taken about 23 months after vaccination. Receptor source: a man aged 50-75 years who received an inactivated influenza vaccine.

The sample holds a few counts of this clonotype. The DNA of the CDR3 is TGTGCCAGCAGCCGAAAGGGGTTCTCTAGCACAGATACGCAGTATTTT. Encoded protein: CASSRKGFSSTDTQYF. The chain uses TRBV3-1 and TRBJ2-3, with D perhaps matching TRBD1 (5 bases). Between the trimmed V and J ends, which lost 4 bases and 0 bases, there was a span of 14 bases. The CDR3 extends over 16 amino acids. CDR1 is LGHDT, CDR2 YNNKEL, per germline (reference sequence).

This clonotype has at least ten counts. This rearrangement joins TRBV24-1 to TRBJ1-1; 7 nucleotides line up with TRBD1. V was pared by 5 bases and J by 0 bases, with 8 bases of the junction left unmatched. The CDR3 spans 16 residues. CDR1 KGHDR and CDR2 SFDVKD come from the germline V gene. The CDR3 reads CATSGIGTDMNTEAFF. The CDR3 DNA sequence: TGTGCCACCAGTGGTATCGGGACAGATATGAACACTGAAGCTTTCTTT.